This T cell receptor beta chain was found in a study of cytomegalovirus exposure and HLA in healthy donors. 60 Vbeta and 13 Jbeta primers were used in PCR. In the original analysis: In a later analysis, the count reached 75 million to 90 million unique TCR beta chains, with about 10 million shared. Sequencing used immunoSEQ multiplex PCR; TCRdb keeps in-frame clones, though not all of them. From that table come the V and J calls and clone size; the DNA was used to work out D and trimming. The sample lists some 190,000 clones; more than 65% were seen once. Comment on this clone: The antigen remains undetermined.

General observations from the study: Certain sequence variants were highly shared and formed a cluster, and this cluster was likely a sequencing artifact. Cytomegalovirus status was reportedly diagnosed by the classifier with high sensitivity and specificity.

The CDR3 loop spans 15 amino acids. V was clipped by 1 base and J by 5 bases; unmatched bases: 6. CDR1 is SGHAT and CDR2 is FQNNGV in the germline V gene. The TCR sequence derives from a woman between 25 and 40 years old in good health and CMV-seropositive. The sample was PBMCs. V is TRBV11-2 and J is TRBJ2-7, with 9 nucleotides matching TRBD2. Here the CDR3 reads CASSLAEREANEQYF. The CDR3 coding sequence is TGTGCCAGCAGCTTAGCGGAGCGGGAGGCCAACGAGCAGTACTTC.